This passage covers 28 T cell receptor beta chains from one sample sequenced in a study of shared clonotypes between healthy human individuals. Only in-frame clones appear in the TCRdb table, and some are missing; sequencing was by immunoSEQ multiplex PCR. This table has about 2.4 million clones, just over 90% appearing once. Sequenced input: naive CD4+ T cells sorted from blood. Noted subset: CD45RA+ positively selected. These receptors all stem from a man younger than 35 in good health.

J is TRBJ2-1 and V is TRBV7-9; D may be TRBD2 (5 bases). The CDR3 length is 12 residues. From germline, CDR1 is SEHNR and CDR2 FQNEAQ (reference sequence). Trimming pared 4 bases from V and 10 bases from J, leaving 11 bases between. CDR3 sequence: CASSSYLAEQFF. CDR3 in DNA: TGTGCCAGCAGCTCATACCTAGCCGAGCAGTTCTTC.

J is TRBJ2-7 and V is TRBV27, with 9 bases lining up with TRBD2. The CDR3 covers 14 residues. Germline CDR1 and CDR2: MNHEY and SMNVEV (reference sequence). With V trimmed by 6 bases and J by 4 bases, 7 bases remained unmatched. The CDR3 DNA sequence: TGTGCCAGCAGCGCCCGGCGGGGGGGTTACGAGCAGTACTTC. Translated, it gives CASSARRGGYEQYF.

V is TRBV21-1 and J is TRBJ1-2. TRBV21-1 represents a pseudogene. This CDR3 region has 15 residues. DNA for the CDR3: TGTGCCAGCAGCAAAGGGGGAGAGGGGCACTATGGCTACACCTTC. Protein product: CASSKGGEGHYGYTF.

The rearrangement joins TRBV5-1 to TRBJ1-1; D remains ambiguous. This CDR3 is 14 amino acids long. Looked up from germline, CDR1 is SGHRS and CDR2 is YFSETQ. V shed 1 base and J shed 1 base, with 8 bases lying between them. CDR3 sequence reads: CASSLFGKNTEAFF. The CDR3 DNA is TGCGCCAGCAGCTTGTTTGGGAAGAACACTGAAGCTTTCTTT.

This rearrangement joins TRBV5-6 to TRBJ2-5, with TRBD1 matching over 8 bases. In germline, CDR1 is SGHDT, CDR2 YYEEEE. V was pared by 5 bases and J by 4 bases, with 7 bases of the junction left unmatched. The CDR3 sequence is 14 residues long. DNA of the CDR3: TGTGCCAGCAGTCAGGACAGGGTCCCAGAGACCCAGTACTTC. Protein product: CASSQDRVPETQYF. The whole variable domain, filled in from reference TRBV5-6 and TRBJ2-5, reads DAGVTQSPTHLIKTRGQQVTLRCSPKSGHDTVSWYQQALGQGPQFIFQYYEEEERQRGNFPDRFSGHQFPNYSSELNVNALLLGDSALYLCASSQDRVPETQYFGPGTRLLVL.

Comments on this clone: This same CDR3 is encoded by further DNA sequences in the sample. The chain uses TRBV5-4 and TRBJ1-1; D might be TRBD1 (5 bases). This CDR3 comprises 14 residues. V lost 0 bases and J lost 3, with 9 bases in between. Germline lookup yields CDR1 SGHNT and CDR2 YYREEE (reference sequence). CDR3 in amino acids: CASSLAGGYTEAFF. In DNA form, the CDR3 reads TGTGCCAGCAGCTTGGCCGGGGGGTACACTGAAGCTTTCTTT.

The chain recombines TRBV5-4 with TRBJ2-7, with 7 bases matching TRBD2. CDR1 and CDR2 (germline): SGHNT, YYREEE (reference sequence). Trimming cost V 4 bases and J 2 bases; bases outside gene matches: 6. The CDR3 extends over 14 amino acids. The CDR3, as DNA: TGTGCCAGCAGCCTTGCGGGGGTAGCCTACGAGCAGTACTTC. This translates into CASSLAGVAYEQYF.

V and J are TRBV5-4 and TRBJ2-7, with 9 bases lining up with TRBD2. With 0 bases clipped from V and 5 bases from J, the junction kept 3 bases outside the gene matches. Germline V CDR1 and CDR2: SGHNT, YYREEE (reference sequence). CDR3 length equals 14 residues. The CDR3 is CASSLGSGSNEQYF. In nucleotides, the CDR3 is TGTGCCAGCAGCTTGGGTAGCGGGAGCAACGAGCAGTACTTC. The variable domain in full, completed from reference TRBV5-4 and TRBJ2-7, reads ETGVTQSPTHLIKTRGQQVTLRCSSQSGHNTVSWYQQALGQGPQFIFQYYREEENGRGNFPPRFSGLQFPNYSSELNVNALELDDSALYLCASSLGSGSNEQYFGPGTRLTVT.

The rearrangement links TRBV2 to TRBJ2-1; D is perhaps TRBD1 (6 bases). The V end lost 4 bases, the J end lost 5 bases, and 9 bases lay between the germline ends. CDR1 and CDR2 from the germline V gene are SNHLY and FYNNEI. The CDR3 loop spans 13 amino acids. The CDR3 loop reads CASSVDRNNEQFF. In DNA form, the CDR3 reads TGTGCCAGCAGTGTTGACAGGAACAATGAGCAGTTCTTC.

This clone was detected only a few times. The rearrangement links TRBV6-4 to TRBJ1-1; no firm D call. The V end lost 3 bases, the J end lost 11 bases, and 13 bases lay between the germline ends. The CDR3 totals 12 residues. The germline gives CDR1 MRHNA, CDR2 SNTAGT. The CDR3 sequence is CASSENGRAAFF. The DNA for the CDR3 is TGTGCCAGCAGTGAAAATGGTCGGGCGGCTTTCTTT.

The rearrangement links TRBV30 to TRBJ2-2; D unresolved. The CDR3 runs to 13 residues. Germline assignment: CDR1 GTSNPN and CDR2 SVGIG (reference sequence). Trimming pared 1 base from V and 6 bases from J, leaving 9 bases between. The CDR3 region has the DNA TGTGCCTGGAGTGAAGAATACGCCGGGGAGCTGTTTTTT. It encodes CAWSEEYAGELFF.

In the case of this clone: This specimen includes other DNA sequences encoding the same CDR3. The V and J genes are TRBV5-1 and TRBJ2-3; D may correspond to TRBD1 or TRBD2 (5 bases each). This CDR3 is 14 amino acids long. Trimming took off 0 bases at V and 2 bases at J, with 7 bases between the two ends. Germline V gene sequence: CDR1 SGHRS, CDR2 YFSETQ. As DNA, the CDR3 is TGCGCCAGCAGCTTGGGAGGGGACACAGATACGCAGTATTTT. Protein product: CASSLGGDTDTQYF.

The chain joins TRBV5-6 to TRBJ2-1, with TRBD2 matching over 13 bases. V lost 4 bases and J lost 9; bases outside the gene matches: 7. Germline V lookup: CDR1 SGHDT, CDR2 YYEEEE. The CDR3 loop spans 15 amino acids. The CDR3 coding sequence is TGTGCCAGCAGCCCACTAGCGGGGGGGCCCGGTGAGCAGTTCTTC. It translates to CASSPLAGGPGEQFF.

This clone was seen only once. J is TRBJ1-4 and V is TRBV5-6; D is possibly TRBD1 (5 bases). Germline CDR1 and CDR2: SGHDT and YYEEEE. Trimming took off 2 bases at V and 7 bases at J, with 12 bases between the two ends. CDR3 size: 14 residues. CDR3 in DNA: TGTGCCAGCAGCTTTAAGGGGCAGGGTGAAAAACTGTTTTTT. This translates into CASSFKGQGEKLFF.

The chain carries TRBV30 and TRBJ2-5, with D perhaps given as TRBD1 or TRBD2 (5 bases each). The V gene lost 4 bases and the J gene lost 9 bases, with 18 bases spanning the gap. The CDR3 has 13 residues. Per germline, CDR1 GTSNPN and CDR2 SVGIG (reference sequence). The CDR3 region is CAWNLGAGTAQYF. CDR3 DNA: TGTGCCTGGAACTTAGGGGCCGGGACGGCCCAGTACTTC.

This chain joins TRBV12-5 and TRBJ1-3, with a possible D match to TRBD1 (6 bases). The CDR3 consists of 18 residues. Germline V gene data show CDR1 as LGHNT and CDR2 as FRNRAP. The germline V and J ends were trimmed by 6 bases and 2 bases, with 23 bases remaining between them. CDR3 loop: CASGLRDKTSLTGNTIYF. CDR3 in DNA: TGTGCTAGTGGGCTACGGGACAAAACATCCTTAACTGGAAACACCATATATTTT.

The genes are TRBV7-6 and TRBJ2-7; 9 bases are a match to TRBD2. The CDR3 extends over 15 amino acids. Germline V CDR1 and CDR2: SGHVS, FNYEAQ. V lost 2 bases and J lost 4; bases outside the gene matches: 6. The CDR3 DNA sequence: TGTGCCAGCAGCTTATCTGGAGCGGGAGGTTACGAGCAGTACTTC. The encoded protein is CASSLSGAGGYEQYF.

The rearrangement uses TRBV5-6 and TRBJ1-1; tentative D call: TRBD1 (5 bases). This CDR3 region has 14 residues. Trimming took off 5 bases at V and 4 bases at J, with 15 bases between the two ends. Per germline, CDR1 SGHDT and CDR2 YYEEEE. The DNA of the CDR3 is TGTGCCAGCAGTCCCGTTGGGGGGACCACTGAAGCTTTCTTT. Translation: CASSPVGGTTEAFF.

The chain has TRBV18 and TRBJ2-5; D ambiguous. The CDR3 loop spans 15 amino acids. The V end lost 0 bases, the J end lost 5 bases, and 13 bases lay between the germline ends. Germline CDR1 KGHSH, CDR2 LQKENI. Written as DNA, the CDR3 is TGTGCCAGCTCACCACCCTGGGCTACGGGTGAGACCCAGTACTTC. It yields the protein CASSPPWATGETQYF.

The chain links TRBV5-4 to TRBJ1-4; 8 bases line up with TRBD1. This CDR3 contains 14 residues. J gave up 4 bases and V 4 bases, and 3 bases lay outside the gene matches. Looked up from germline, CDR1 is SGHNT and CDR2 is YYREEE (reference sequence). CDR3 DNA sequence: TGTGCCAGCAGCCCGGGACAGGTTAATGAAAAACTGTTTTTT. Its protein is CASSPGQVNEKLFF. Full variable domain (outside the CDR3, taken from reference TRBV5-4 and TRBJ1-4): ETGVTQSPTHLIKTRGQQVTLRCSSQSGHNTVSWYQQALGQGPQFIFQYYREEENGRGNFPPRFSGLQFPNYSSELNVNALELDDSALYLCASSPGQVNEKLFFGSGTQLSVL.

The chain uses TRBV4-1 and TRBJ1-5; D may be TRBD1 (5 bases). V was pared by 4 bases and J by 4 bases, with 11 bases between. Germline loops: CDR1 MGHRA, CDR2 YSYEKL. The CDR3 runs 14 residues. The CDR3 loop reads CASSPREFNQPQHF. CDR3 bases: TGCGCCAGCAGCCCCAGGGAATTTAATCAGCCCCAGCATTTT.

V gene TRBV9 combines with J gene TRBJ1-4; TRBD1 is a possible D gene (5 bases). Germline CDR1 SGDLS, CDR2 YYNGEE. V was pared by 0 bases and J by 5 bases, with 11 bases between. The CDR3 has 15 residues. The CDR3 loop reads CASSVGSAGNEKLFF. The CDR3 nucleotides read TGTGCCAGCAGCGTAGGGAGCGCAGGGAATGAAAAACTGTTTTTT.

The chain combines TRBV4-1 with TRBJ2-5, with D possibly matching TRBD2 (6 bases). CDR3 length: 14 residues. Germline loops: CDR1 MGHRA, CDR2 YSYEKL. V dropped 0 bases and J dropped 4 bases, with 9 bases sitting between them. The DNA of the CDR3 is TGCGCCAGCAGCCAAGACTCGCGGGGAGAGACCCAGTACTTC. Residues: CASSQDSRGETQYF.

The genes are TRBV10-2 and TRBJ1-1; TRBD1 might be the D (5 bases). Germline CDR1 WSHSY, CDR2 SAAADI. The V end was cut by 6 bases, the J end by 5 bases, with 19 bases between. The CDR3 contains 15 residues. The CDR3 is CASSHGAGGSTEAFF. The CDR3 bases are TGCGCCAGCAGCCACGGGGCGGGAGGATCAACTGAAGCTTTCTTT.

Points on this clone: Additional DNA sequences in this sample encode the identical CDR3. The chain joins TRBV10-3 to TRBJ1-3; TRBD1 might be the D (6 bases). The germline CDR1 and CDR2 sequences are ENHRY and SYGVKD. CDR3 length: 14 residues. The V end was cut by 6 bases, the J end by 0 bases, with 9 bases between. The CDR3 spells CAIRDSLSGNTIYF. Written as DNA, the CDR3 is TGTGCCATCAGGGACAGCCTCTCTGGAAACACCATATATTTT.

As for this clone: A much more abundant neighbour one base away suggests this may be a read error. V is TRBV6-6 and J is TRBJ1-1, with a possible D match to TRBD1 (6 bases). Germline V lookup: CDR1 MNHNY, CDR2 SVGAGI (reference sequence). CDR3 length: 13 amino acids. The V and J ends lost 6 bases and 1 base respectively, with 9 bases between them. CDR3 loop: CASRVGGNTEAFF. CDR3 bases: TGTGCCAGCAGGGTAGGGGGGAACACTGAAGCTTTCTTT.

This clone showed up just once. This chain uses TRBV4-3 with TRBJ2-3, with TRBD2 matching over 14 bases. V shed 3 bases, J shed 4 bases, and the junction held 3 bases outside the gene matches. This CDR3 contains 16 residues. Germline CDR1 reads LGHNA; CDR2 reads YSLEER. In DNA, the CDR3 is TGCGCCAGCAGCCAGGGACTAGCGGGAGCGGCAGATACGCAGTATTTT. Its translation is CASSQGLAGAADTQYF.

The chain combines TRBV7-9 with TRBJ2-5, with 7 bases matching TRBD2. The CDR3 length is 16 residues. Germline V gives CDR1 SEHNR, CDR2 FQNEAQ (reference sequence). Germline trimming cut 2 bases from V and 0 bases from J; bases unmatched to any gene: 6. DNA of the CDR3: TGTGCCAGCAGCTTAAGTGGCGGGGGTTACCAAGAGACCCAGTACTTC. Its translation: CASSLSGGGYQETQYF.